This is a list of T cell receptor beta chains from one sample in a study of T cell changes during pregnancy in multiple sclerosis. TCRdb keeps only in-frame clones here, not all; method: immunoSEQ multiplex PCR. Of approximately 25,000 clones detected, about nine tenths appear once; the ten largest clones hold around 8%. Sequenced material: CD8+ T cells from peripheral blood mononuclear cells, taken in the second trimester of pregnancy. These receptors were obtained from a female donor with multiple sclerosis, enrolled in a pregnancy study. Both conserved end residues are part of each CDR3. A D gene is named only where the DNA matches it firmly. Size tells how often a clone was seen (once, few, many) or the class of an expanded clone, and some rows leave it out.

>TRBV9|NA|TRBD1|TRBJ1-3
CASSDQQGYGNTIYF
TGTGCCAGCAGCGACCAACAGGGGTATGGAAACACCATATATTTT
>TRBV9|NA|TRBD2|TRBJ2-7
CASSVAVIAGESEQYF
TGTGCCAGCAGCGTAGCTGTGATAGCGGGGGAGTCCGAGCAGTACTTC
>TRBV2|NA|TRBD1|TRBJ2-3
CASSLTGAPLDTQYF
TGTGCCAGCAGCCTGACAGGGGCTCCCTTAGATACGCAGTATTTT
>TRBV7-9|once|NA|TRBJ1-1
CASSFGMTEAFF
TGTGCCAGCAGCTTCGGTATGACTGAAGCTTTCTTT
>TRBV7-9|once|TRBD1|TRBJ1-3
CASSEGQGAVAGNTIYF
TGTGCCAGCAGCGAGGGACAGGGGGCCGTAGCTGGAAACACCATATATTTT
>TRBV5-4|NA|TRBD2|TRBJ2-1
CASSPSGGGGGYNEQFF
TGTGCCAGCAGCCCCTCGGGGGGGGGTGGAGGGTACAATGAGCAGTTCTTC
>TRBV28|once|TRBD2|TRBJ2-7
CASSPLAGGAYEQYF
TGTGCCAGCAGTCCGCTAGCGGGGGGCGCCTACGAGCAGTACTTC
>TRBV6-1|NA|TRBD1|TRBJ1-5
CASSYGQEEHF
TGTGCCAGCAGTTACGGACAGGAGGAGCATTTT
>TRBV6-4|NA|TRBD2|TRBJ2-1
CASSAAGENNEQFF
TGTGCCAGCAGTGCGGCGGGGGAGAACAATGAGCAGTTCTTC
>TRBV6-4|NA|TRBD2|TRBJ2-1
CASSDDPSGGSQQFF
TGTGCCAGCAGCGATGACCCTAGCGGGGGGTCCCAGCAGTTCTTC
>TRBV6-1|NA|NA|TRBJ2-1
CATSQAGFNNEQFF
TGTGCCACCTCCCAGGCGGGATTTAACAATGAGCAGTTCTTC
>TRBV13|NA|NA|TRBJ1-1
CASSLVGQGMNTEAFF
TGTGCCAGCAGCTTAGTCGGGCAGGGGATGAACACTGAAGCTTTCTTT
>TRBV7-6|NA|NA|TRBJ2-5
CASSLAPGGLQGKETQYF
TGTGCCAGCAGCTTAGCCCCCGGAGGGTTACAGGGGAAAGAGACCCAGTACTTC
>TRBV4-3|NA|NA|TRBJ2-7
CASSQDRWDWGIGEQYF
TGCGCCAGCAGCCAAGATCGTTGGGACTGGGGGATCGGGGAGCAGTACTTC
>TRBV20-1|NA|NA|TRBJ2-1
CSPLYNEQFF
TGCAGCCCCTTGTACAATGAGCAGTTCTTC
>TRBV5-4|NA|TRBD1|TRBJ1-1
CASSFWQGVYTEAFF
TGTGCCAGCAGCTTCTGGCAGGGGGTATATACTGAAGCTTTCTTT
>TRBV10-3|NA|TRBD1|TRBJ1-2
CAITRTGETNYGYTF
TGTGCCATCACCAGGACAGGCGAGACTAACTATGGCTACACCTTC
>TRBV4-1|NA|NA|TRBJ1-5
CASSQGQGSNQPQHF
TGCGCCAGCAGCCAAGGTCAGGGTAGCAATCAGCCCCAGCATTTT
>TRBV6-1|NA|TRBD1|TRBJ1-1
CASRGTAFNTEAFF
TGTGCCAGCAGAGGGACAGCTTTTAACACTGAAGCTTTCTTT
>TRBV7-8|NA|TRBD1|TRBJ1-1
CASSQARDRQAFF
TGTGCCAGCAGCCAAGCCAGGGACAGACAAGCTTTCTTT
>TRBV6-5|once|TRBD2|TRBJ2-1
CASSGGGNEQFF
TGTGCCAGCAGTGGGGGGGGGAATGAGCAGTTCTTC
>TRBV7-9|NA|TRBD1|TRBJ2-3
CASSPDRDLTDTQYF
TGTGCCAGCAGTCCGGACAGGGACCTCACAGATACGCAGTATTTT
>TRBV5-1|NA|TRBD1|TRBJ1-1
CASSPQGARLAFF
TGCGCCAGCAGCCCACAGGGGGCGCGTCTAGCTTTCTTT
>TRBV2|NA|NA|TRBJ2-7
CASSEARVYEQYF
TGTGCCAGCAGTGAAGCGCGAGTCTACGAGCAGTACTTC
>TRBV30|NA|NA|TRBJ1-2
CAWSLGTPLFGYTF
TGTGCCTGGAGTCTGGGGACACCTCTGTTCGGCTACACCTTC
>TRBV7-9|NA|NA|TRBJ2-3
CASSLRADTQYF
TGTGCCAGCAGCTTGCGGGCAGATACGCAGTATTTT
>TRBV4-1|NA|TRBD1|TRBJ1-1
CASSHQTGINTEAFF
TGCGCCAGCAGCCATCAGACAGGGATAAACACTGAAGCTTTCTTT
>TRBV6-6|NA|NA|TRBJ2-1
CASSYSTGIGYNEQFF
TGTGCCAGCAGTTACTCGACAGGAATCGGATACAATGAGCAGTTCTTC
>TRBV27|NA|TRBD2|TRBJ2-1
CASSRAGGPFNEQFF
TGTGCCAGCAGCAGAGCGGGGGGGCCTTTCAATGAGCAGTTCTTC
>TRBV4-2|NA|TRBD2|TRBJ2-2
CASSQADSSGGGTGELFF
TGTGCCAGCAGCCAGGCCGATTCTAGCGGGGGGGGGACCGGGGAGCTGTTTTTT
>TRBV9|few|NA|TRBJ2-1
CASSVGAVGGKLYEQFF
TGTGCCAGCAGCGTAGGGGCTGTGGGGGGTAAATTATATGAGCAGTTCTTC
>TRBV5-1|NA|NA|TRBJ1-1
CASSDAGGVTEAFF
TGCGCCAGCAGCGATGCCGGCGGGGTCACTGAAGCTTTCTTT
>TRBV30|NA|NA|TRBJ1-2
CAWNFGGHYTF
TGTGCCTGGAATTTCGGGGGGCACTACACCTTC
>TRBV15|NA|NA|TRBJ2-7
CATSRGAGEGYEQYF
TGTGCCACCAGCAGAGGGGCCGGAGAGGGCTACGAGCAGTACTTC
>TRBV27|NA|NA|TRBJ1-2
CASSWSGVDYGYTF
TGTGCCAGCAGTTGGTCGGGGGTGGACTATGGCTACACCTTC
>TRBV6-5|NA|NA|TRBJ2-3
CASSYSSGTDTQYF
TGTGCCAGCAGTTACTCGTCAGGCACAGATACGCAGTATTTT
>TRBV7-9|NA|NA|TRBJ1-4
CASSAGTPDEKLFF
TGTGCCAGCAGCGCCGGGACACCGGACGAAAAACTGTTTTTT
>TRBV4-1|few|NA|TRBJ1-5
CASSHRLIQTDQPQHF
TGCGCCAGCAGCCACCGCTTGATACAGACCGATCAGCCCCAGCATTTT
>TRBV30|NA|TRBD1|TRBJ1-2
CAWNAGGDYGYTF
TGTGCCTGGAATGCAGGGGGAGACTATGGCTACACCTTC
>TRBV5-1|once|NA|TRBJ1-6
CASSTDSNNSPLHF
TGCGCCAGCAGCACGGACAGCAATAATTCACCCCTCCACTTT
>TRBV14|once|TRBD1|TRBJ2-1
CASSQSSYRDSPYNEQFF
TGTGCCAGCAGCCAAAGTTCTTACCGGGACAGCCCTTACAATGAGCAGTTCTTC
>TRBV5-6|NA|NA|TRBJ1-2
CASSLVYWAHEGYTF
TGTGCCAGCAGCTTGGTTTACTGGGCCCACGAGGGCTACACCTTC
>TRBV19|NA|NA|TRBJ1-2
CASIVRGGLDYGYTF
TGTGCCAGTATCGTTCGGGGAGGGCTAGACTATGGCTACACCTTC
>TRBV6-5|NA|TRBD2|TRBJ2-7
CASSYSLGGAYEQYF
TGTGCCAGCAGTTACTCTCTCGGGGGGGCTTACGAGCAGTACTTC
>TRBV27|NA|NA|TRBJ2-7
CASSSAGSPYEQYF
TGTGCCAGCAGTTCCGCGGGGTCACCCTACGAGCAGTACTTC
>TRBV6-5|NA|NA|TRBJ2-3
CASRPSGGYTDTQYF
TGTGCCAGCAGACCCAGTGGGGGCTACACAGATACGCAGTATTTT
>TRBV10-1|NA|NA|TRBJ2-2
CASSDRGELFF
TGCGCCAGCAGTGACCGCGGGGAGCTGTTTTTT